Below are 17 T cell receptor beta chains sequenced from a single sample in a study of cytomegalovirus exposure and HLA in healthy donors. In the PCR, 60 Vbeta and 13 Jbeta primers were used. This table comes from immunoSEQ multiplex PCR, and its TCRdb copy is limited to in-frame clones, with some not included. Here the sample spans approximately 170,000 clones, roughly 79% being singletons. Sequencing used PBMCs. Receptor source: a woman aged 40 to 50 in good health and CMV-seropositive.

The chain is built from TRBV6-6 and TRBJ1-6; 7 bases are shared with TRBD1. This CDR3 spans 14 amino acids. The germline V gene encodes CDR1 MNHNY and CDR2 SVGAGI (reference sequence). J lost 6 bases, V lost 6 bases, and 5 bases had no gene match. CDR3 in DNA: TGTGCCAGCAGGACAGGGACCTTTAATTCACCCCTCCACTTT. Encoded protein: CASRTGTFNSPLHF.

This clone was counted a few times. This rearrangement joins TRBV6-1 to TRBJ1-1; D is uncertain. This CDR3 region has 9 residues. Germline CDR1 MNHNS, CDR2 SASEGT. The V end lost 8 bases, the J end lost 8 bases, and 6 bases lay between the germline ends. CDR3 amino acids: CASGAEAFF. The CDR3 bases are TGTGCCAGCGGAGCAGAAGCTTTCTTT.

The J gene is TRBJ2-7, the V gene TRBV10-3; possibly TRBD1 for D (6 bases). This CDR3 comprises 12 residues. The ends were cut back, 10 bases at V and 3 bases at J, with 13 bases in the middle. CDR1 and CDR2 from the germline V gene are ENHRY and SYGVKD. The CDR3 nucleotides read TGTGCCAACAGCCGGGACAACTACGAGCAGTACTTC. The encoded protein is CANSRDNYEQYF.

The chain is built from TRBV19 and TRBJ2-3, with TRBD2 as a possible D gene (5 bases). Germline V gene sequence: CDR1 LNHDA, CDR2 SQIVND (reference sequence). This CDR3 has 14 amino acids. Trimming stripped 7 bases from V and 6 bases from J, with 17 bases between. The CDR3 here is CASTQTIPGDTQYF. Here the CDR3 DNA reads TGTGCCAGTACGCAGACTATCCCGGGGGATACGCAGTATTTT.

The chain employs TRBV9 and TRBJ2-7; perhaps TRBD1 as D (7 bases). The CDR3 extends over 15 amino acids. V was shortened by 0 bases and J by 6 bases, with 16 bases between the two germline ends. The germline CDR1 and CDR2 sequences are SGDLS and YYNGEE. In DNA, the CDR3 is TGTGCCAGCAGCGTAGGACAGGGAGGTGTTGGCGAGCAGTACTTC. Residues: CASSVGQGGVGEQYF.

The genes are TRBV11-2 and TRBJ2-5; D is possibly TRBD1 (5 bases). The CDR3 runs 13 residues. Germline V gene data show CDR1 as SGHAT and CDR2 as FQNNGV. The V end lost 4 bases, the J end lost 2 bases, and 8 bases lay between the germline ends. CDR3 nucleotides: TGTGCCAGCAGCTACAGGCGACAAGAGACCCAGTACTTC. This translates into CASSYRRQETQYF. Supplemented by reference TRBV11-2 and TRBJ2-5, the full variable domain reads EAGVAQSPRYKIIEKRQSVAFWCNPISGHATLYWYQQILGQGPKLLIQFQNNGVVDDSQLPKDRFSAERLKGVDSTLKIQPAKLEDSAVYLCASSYRRQETQYFGPGTRLLVL.

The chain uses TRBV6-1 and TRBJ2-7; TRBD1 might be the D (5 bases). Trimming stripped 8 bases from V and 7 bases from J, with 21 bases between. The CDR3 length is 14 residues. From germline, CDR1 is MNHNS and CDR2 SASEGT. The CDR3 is CASGRVLGLGEQYF. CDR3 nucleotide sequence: TGTGCCAGCGGCAGGGTGCTTGGATTGGGGGAGCAGTACTTC.

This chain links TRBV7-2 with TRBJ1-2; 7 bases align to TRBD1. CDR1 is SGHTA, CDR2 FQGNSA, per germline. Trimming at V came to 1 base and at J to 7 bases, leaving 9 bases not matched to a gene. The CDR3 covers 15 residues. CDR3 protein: CASSLDAGGRSGYTF. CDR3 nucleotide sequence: TGTGCCAGCAGCTTAGATGCAGGGGGAAGATCTGGCTACACCTTC.

The CDR3 here is CASSQQGSPVTGELFF. The CDR3 nucleotides read TGTGCCAGCAGCCAACAGGGGTCCCCGGTCACCGGGGAGCTGTTTTTT. The J gene is TRBJ2-2, the V gene TRBV5-5; the match to TRBD1 covers 7 bases. The trim removed 4 bases at V and 4 bases at J, leaving 10 bases unmatched. The CDR3 runs to 16 residues. Per the germline V gene, CDR1 is SGHKS and CDR2 is YYEKEE (reference sequence).

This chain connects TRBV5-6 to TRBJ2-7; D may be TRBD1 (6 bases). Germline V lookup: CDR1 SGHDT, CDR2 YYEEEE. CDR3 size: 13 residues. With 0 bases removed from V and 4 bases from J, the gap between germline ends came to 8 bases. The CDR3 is CASSLADRYEQYF. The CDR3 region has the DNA TGTGCCAGCAGCTTGGCAGACAGGTACGAGCAGTACTTC. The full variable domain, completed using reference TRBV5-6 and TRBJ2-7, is DAGVTQSPTHLIKTRGQQVTLRCSPKSGHDTVSWYQQALGQGPQFIFQYYEEEERQRGNFPDRFSGHQFPNYSSELNVNALLLGDSALYLCASSLADRYEQYFGPGTRLTVT.

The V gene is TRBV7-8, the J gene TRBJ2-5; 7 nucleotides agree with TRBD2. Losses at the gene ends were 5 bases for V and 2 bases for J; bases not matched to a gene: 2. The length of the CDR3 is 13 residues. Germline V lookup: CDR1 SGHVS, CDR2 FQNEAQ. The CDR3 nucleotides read TGTGCCAGCAGCCCCGGGGGGCAAGAGACCCAGTACTTC. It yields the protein CASSPGGQETQYF.

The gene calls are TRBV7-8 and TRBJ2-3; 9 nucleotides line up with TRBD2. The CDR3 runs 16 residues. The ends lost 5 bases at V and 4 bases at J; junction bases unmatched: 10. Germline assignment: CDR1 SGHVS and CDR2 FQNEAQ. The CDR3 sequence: CASSARAGGFADTQYF. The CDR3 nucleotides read TGTGCCAGCAGCGCTCGGGCGGGGGGGTTTGCAGATACGCAGTATTTT.

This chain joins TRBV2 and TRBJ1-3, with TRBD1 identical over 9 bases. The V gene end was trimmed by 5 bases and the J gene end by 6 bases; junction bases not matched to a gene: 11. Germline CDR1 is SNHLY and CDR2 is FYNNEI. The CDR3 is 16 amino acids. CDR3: CASSRGTGSGINTIYF. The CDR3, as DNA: TGTGCCAGCAGTCGAGGGACAGGGAGCGGAATAAACACCATATATTTT.

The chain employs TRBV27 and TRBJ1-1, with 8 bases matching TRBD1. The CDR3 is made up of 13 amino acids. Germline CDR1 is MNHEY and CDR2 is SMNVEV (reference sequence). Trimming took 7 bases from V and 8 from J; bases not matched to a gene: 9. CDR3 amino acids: CASKLGQASEAFF. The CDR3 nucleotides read TGTGCCAGCAAACTGGGACAGGCCTCAGAAGCTTTCTTT.

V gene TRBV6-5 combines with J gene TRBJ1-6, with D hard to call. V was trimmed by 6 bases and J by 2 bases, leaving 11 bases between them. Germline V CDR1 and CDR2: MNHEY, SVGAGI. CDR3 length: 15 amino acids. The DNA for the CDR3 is TGTGCCAGCAGAACCGCGGGGACCTATAATTCACCCCTCCACTTT. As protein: CASRTAGTYNSPLHF.

The chain's CDR3 is CASSPTGVETQYF. Here the CDR3 DNA reads TGTGCCAGCAGTCCCACAGGGGTAGAGACCCAGTACTTC. The chain recombines TRBV5-4 with TRBJ2-5; 7 nucleotides align to TRBD1. Per germline, CDR1 SGHNT and CDR2 YYREEE (reference sequence). Trimming took 5 bases from V and 4 from J; bases not matched to a gene: 5. The CDR3 consists of 13 residues. The full variable domain, rest sourced from reference TRBV5-4 and TRBJ2-5, is ETGVTQSPTHLIKTRGQQVTLRCSSQSGHNTVSWYQQALGQGPQFIFQYYREEENGRGNFPPRFSGLQFPNYSSELNVNALELDDSALYLCASSPTGVETQYFGPGTRLLVL.

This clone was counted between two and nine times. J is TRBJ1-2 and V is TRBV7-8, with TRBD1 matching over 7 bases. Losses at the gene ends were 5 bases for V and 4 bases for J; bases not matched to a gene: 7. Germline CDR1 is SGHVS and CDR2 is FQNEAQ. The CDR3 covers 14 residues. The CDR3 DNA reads TGTGCCAGCAGCACGGACAGGTTGGGCTATGGCTACACCTTC. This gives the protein CASSTDRLGYGYTF.